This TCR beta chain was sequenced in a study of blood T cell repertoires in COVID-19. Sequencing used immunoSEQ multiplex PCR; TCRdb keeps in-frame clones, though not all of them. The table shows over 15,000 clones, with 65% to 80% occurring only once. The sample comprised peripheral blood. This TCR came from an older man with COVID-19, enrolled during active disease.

CDR3 sequence: CASGLTGAYQPQHF. The DNA of the CDR3 is TGTGCTAGTGGCCTGACAGGAGCTTATCAGCCCCAGCATTTT. The V and J genes are TRBV12-5 and TRBJ1-5; a possible D gene is TRBD1 (6 bases). The CDR3 is made up of 14 amino acids. The V gene lost 6 bases and the J gene lost 5 bases, with 14 bases spanning the gap. The germline gives CDR1 LGHNT, CDR2 FRNRAP.